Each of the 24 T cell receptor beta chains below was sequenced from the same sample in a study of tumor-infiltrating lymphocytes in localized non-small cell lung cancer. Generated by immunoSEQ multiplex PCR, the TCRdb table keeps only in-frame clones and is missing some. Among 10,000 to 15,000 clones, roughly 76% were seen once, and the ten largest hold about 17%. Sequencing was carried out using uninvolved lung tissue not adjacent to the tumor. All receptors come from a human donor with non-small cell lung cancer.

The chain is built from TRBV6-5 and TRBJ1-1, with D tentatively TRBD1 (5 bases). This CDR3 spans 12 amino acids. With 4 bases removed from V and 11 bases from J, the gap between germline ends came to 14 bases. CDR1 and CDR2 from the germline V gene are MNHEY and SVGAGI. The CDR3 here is CASSLGREAAFF. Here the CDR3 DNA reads TGTGCCAGCAGTTTGGGCAGGGAGGCGGCTTTCTTT.

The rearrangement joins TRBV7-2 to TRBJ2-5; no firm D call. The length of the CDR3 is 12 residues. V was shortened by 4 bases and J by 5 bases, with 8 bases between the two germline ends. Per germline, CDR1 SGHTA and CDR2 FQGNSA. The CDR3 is CASSSYGETQYF. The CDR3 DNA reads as TGTGCCAGCAGCTCGTATGGGGAGACCCAGTACTTC.

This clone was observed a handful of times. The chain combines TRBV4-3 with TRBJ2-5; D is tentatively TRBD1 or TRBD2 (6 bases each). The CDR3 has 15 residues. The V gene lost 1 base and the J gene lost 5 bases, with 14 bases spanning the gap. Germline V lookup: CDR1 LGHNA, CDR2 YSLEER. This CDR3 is CASSQGTGAGETQYF. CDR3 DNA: TGCGCCAGCAGCCAAGGAACGGGGGCAGGGGAGACCCAGTACTTC.

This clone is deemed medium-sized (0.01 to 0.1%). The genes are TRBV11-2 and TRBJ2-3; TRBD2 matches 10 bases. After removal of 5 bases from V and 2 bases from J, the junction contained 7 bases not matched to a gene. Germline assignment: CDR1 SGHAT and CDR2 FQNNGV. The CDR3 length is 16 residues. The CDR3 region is CASSPGTSEVTDTQYF. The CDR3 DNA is TGTGCCAGCAGCCCAGGGACTAGCGAAGTCACAGATACGCAGTATTTT.

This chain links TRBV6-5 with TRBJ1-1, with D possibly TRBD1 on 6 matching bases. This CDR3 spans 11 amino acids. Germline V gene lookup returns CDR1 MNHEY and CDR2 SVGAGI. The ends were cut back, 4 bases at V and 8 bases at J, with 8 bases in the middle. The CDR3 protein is CASSFDREAFF. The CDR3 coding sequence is TGTGCCAGCAGTTTTGACAGGGAAGCTTTCTTT.

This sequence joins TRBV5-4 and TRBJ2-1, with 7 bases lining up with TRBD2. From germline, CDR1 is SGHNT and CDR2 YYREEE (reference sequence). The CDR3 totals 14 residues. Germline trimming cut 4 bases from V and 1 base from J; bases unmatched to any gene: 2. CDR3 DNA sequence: TGTGCCAGCAGCCCGCGGGGGTCCTACAATGAGCAGTTCTTC. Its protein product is CASSPRGSYNEQFF. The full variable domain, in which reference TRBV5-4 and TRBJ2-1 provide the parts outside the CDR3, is ETGVTQSPTHLIKTRGQQVTLRCSSQSGHNTVSWYQQALGQGPQFIFQYYREEENGRGNFPPRFSGLQFPNYSSELNVNALELDDSALYLCASSPRGSYNEQFFGPGTRLTVL.

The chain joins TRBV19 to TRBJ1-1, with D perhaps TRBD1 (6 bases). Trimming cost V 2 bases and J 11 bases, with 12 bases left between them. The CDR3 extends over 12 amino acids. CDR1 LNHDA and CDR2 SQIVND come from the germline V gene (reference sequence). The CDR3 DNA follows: TGTGCCAGTAGTATATTGGAGGGGGACGCTTTCTTT. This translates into CASSILEGDAFF.

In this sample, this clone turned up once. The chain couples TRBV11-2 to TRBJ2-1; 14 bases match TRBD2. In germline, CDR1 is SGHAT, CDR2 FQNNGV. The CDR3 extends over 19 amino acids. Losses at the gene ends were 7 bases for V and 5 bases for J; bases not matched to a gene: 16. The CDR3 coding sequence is TGTGCCAGCACCGCGTCCGGGACTAGCGGGAGTAGGGCACACAATGAGCAGTTCTTC. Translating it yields CASTASGTSGSRAHNEQFF.

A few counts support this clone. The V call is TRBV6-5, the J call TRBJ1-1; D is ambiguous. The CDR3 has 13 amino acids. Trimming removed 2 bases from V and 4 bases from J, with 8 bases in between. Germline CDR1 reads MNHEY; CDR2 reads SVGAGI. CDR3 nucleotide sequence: TGTGCCAGCAGTTACAGGCGGATCACTGAAGCTTTCTTT. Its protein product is CASSYRRITEAFF.

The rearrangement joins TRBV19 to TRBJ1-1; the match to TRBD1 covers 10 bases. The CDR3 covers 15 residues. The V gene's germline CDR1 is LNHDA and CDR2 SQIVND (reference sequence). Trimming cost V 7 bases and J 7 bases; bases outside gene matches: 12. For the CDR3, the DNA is TGTGCCAGTAACATGGGGGGGACAGGGGCAGTTGAAGCTTTCTTT. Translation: CASNMGGTGAVEAFF.

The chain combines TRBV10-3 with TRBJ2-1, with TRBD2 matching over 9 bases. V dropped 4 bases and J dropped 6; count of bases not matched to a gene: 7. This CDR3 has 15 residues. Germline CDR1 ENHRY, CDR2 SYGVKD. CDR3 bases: TGTGCCATCAGTGCGGGACTAGCAACATCCAATGAGCAGTTCTTC. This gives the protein CAISAGLATSNEQFF.

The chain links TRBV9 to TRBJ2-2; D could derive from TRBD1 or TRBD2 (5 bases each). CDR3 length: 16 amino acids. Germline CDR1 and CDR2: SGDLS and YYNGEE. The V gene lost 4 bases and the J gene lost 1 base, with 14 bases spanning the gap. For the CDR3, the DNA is TGTGCCAGCAGCATCCGGGACGTCAAGAACACCGGGGAGCTGTTTTTT. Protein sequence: CASSIRDVKNTGELFF.

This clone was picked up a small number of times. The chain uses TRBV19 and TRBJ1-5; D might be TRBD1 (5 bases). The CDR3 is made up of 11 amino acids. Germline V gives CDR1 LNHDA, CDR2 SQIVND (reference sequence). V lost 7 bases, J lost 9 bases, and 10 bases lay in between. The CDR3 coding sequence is TGTGCCAGTAATTACGGGGGGCCCCAGCATTTT. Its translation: CASNYGGPQHF.

The CDR3 region has the DNA TGTGCCAGCAGTTTGGGGGGGCCAAGTGGGACCCAGTACTTC. It yields the protein CASSLGGPSGTQYF. This chain connects TRBV28 to TRBJ2-5, with TRBD2 as a possible D gene (7 bases). V was pared by 3 bases and J by 7 bases, with 15 bases between. CDR1 MDHEN and CDR2 SYDVKM come from the germline V gene. There are 14 residues in the CDR3.

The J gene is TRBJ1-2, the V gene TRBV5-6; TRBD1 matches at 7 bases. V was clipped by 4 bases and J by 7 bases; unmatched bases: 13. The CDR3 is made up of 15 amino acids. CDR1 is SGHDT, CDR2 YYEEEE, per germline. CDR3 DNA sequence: TGTGCCAGCAGCCCCCGGGGTAAGGGGGCTGGTGGCTACACCTTC. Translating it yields CASSPRGKGAGGYTF.

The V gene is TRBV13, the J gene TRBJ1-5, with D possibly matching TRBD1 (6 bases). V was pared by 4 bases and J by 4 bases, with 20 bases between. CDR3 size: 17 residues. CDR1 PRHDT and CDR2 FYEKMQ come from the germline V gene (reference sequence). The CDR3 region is CASSSRSGRGANQPQHF. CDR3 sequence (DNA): TGTGCCAGCAGCTCAAGAAGTGGCAGGGGAGCAAATCAGCCCCAGCATTTT.

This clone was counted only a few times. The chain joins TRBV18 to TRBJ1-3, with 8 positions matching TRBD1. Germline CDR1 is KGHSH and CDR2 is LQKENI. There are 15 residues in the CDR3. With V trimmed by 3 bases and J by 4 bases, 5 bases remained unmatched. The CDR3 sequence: CASSPPQGEGNTIYF. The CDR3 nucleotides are TGTGCCAGCTCACCGCCACAGGGGGAAGGAAACACCATATATTTT.

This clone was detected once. The CDR3 sequence is CASSPPPNRDTQYF. The DNA for the CDR3 is TGTGCCAGCAGCCCACCCCCCAACAGGGATACGCAGTATTTT. The gene calls are TRBV7-2 and TRBJ2-3, with D perhaps matching TRBD1 (5 bases). Germline V gives CDR1 SGHTA, CDR2 FQGNSA. V was trimmed by 5 bases and J by 6 bases, leaving 15 bases between them. This CDR3 comprises 14 residues.

CDR3: CATSTGQDYGYTF. Here the CDR3 DNA reads TGTGCCACCAGCACCGGACAGGACTATGGCTACACCTTC. The rearrangement joins TRBV15 to TRBJ1-2; TRBD1 aligns across 7 bases. The CDR3 consists of 13 residues. The V gene's germline CDR1 is LNHNV and CDR2 YYDKDF (reference sequence). Germline trimming cut 4 bases from V and 3 bases from J; bases unmatched to any gene: 2.

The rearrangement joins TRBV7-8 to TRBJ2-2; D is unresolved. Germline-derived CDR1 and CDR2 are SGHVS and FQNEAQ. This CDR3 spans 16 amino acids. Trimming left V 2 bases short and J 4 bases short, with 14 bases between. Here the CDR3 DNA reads TGTGCCAGCAGCTTATTTTGGGGTTCGACCACCGGGGAGCTGTTTTTT. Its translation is CASSLFWGSTTGELFF. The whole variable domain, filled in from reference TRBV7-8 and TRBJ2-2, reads GAGVSQSPRYKVAKRGQDVALRCDPISGHVSLFWYQQALGQGPEFLTYFQNEAQLDKSGLPSDRFFAERPEGSVSTLKIQRTQQEDSAVYLCASSLFWGSTTGELFFGEGSRLTVL.

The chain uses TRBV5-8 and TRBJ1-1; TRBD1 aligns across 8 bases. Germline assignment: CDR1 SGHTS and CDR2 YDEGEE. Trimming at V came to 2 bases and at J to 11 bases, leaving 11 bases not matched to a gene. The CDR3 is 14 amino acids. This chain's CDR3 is CASSFTGGQGVAFF. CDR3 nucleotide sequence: TGTGCCAGCAGCTTTACCGGCGGACAGGGAGTCGCTTTCTTT.

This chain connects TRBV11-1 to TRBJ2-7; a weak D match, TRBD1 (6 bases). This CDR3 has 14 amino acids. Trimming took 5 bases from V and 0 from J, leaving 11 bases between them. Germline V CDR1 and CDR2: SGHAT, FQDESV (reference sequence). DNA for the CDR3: TGTGCCAGCAGCCCTGGACAGACCTCCTACGAGCAGTACTTC. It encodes CASSPGQTSYEQYF.

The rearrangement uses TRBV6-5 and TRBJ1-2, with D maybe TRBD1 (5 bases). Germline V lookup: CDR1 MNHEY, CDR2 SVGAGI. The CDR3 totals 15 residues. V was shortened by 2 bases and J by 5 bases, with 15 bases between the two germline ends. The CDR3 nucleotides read TGTGCCAGCAGTTACACCCGGACACGGATATATGGCTACACCTTC. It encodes CASSYTRTRIYGYTF.

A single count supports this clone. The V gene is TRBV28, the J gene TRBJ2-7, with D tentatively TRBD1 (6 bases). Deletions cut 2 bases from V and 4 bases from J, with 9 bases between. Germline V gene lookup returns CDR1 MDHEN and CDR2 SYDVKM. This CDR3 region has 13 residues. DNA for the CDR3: TGTGCCAGCAGTTTAAATCAGGGGTACGAGCAGTACTTC. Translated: CASSLNQGYEQYF.